The 16 T cell receptor beta chains given below trace back to one sample, sequenced in a study of blood T cell repertoires in COVID-19. TCRdb's copy holds only in-frame clones and misses some; the assay was immunoSEQ multiplex PCR. This sample has around 220,000 clones, with roughly four fifths found just once. Sequenced input: peripheral blood. These receptors were collected from a woman of 80 years or more with COVID-19, enrolled during active disease.

This chain joins TRBV12-3 or TRBV12-4 and TRBJ2-4; no clear D gene. CDR3 length: 13 amino acids. V lost 2 bases, J lost 8 bases, and 10 bases lay in between. CDR3 in amino acids: CASSLLVADIQYF. The CDR3 DNA is TGTGCCAGCAGTTTACTGGTAGCAGACATTCAGTACTTC.

The V gene is TRBV1, the J gene TRBJ2-3; the DNA was not used to check the table's D call, TRBD2. TRBV1 is labeled a pseudogene. The CDR3 is 14 residues long. CDR3 DNA: TGCACCAGCAGCCAAAGGGACTTCACAGATACGCAGTATTTT. It translates to CTSSQRDFTDTQYF.

The V and J genes are TRBV4-1 and TRBJ2-6; a possible D gene is TRBD1 (5 bases). CDR3 length: 17 residues. V was pared by 0 bases and J by 4 bases, with 13 bases between. Germline V gene lookup returns CDR1 MGHRA and CDR2 YSYEKL. The CDR3 spells CASSQDLGVRGANVLTF. The CDR3 region has the DNA TGCGCCAGCAGCCAAGATCTAGGGGTACGGGGGGCCAACGTCCTGACTTTC.

The chain is built from TRBV10-3 and TRBJ1-1, with D perhaps TRBD1 (6 bases). CDR1 and CDR2 (germline): ENHRY, SYGVKD. V lost 10 bases to trimming and J lost 0 bases, with 12 bases between them. The CDR3 covers 13 residues. Written as DNA, the CDR3 is TGTGCCAATAGGACAGCCATGAACACTGAAGCTTTCTTT. Translated: CANRTAMNTEAFF.

The chain joins TRBV4-3 to TRBJ2-1; D is perhaps TRBD2 (6 bases). CDR3 length: 14 residues. V was cut by 6 bases and J by 7 bases, with 16 bases left in between. CDR1 is LGHNA and CDR2 is YSLEER in the germline V gene. The CDR3 is CASSLGLGPNEQFF. The CDR3 DNA is TGCGCCAGCAGTCTGGGACTGGGTCCTAATGAGCAGTTCTTC.

The chain has TRBV2 and TRBJ1-2, with 9 bases that match TRBD1. The CDR3 is 13 residues long. With 6 bases clipped from V and 4 bases from J, the junction kept 3 bases outside the gene matches. In germline, CDR1 is SNHLY, CDR2 FYNNEI. Here the CDR3 reads CASRDRGSYGYTF. The CDR3 DNA reads as TGTGCCAGCAGGGACAGGGGCTCCTATGGCTACACCTTC.

This rearrangement joins TRBV7-2 to TRBJ1-2; 9 bases agree with TRBD1. The CDR3 runs 13 residues. Germline V gene sequence: CDR1 SGHTA, CDR2 FQGNSA. J lost 7 bases, V lost 4 bases, and 4 bases had no gene match. CDR3 sequence reads: CASSSDRGAGYTF. In DNA, the CDR3 is TGTGCCAGCAGCTCCGACAGGGGGGCTGGCTACACCTTC.

This chain connects TRBV6-5 to TRBJ1-1; D gene uncertain. The germline V and J ends were trimmed by 7 bases and 2 bases, with 17 bases remaining between them. CDR1 is MNHEY and CDR2 is SVGAGI in the germline V gene. There are 15 residues in the CDR3. The CDR3 region has the DNA TGTGCCAGCACCTCCGTCGGAGAGATCAACACTGAAGCTTTCTTT. Protein sequence: CASTSVGEINTEAFF.

The chain is built from TRBV19 and TRBJ1-1, with 9 bases lining up with TRBD1. Trimming removed 5 bases from V and 1 base from J; junction bases left unmatched: 8. The germline V gene has CDR1 LNHDA and CDR2 SQIVND (reference sequence). The CDR3 sequence is 16 residues long. The chain's CDR3 is CASSPLLTGGNTEAFF. The CDR3 nucleotides read TGTGCCAGTAGTCCACTACTGACAGGGGGGAACACTGAAGCTTTCTTT.

This chain joins TRBV28 and TRBJ2-6; tentatively, D is TRBD1 (5 bases). Between the trimmed V and J ends, which lost 5 bases and 1 base, there was a span of 9 bases. The CDR3 runs 15 residues. Looked up from germline, CDR1 is MDHEN and CDR2 is SYDVKM. CDR3 bases: TGTGCCAGCAGTCAAGGGGTGTCTGGGGCCAACGTCCTGACTTTC. Translated: CASSQGVSGANVLTF.

This chain's CDR3 is CASSFKASGLGTYEQYF. The CDR3 nucleotides are TGTGCCAGCAGTTTTAAAGCCAGCGGGCTGGGGACCTACGAGCAGTACTTC. This chain links TRBV27 with TRBJ2-7, with D perhaps matching TRBD2 (6 bases). Trimming took off 3 bases at V and 2 bases at J, with 20 bases between the two ends. Germline V gene data show CDR1 as MNHEY and CDR2 as SMNVEV (reference sequence). The CDR3 is made up of 17 amino acids.

The CDR3 loop reads CASSQGTGYQPQHF. The CDR3 DNA sequence: TGTGCCAGCAGCCAAGGGACGGGATATCAGCCCCAGCATTTT. The V gene is TRBV3-1 (or the pseudogene TRBV3-2), the J gene TRBJ1-5; D is unclear. Trimming took 1 base from V and 5 from J, leaving 9 bases between them. The germline gives CDR1 LGHDT, CDR2 YNNKEL (reference sequence). The CDR3 runs to 14 residues.

This clone has just a few counts. This rearrangement joins TRBV27 to TRBJ2-2; 7 bases agree with TRBD2. This CDR3 is built from 16 residues. V lost 6 bases to trimming and J lost 5 bases; unmatched junction nucleotides: 12. Germline V gene data show CDR1 as MNHEY and CDR2 as SMNVEV (reference sequence). CDR3 nucleotide sequence: TGTGCCAGCAGGGGAGGGGCAGGGCGAAGAACCGGGGAGCTGTTTTTT. The encoded protein is CASRGGAGRRTGELFF.

The chain links TRBV30 to TRBJ1-2; D not certain. CDR3 length: 13 amino acids. The V end was cut by 1 base, the J end by 0 bases, with 6 bases between. CDR1 is GTSNPN and CDR2 is SVGIG in the germline V gene (reference sequence). The CDR3 DNA reads as TGTGCCTGGAGTGCGTTAGCTAACTATGGCTACACCTTC. Translation gives CAWSALANYGYTF. Supplemented by reference TRBV30 and TRBJ1-2, the full variable domain reads SQTIHQWPATLVQPVGSPLSLECTVEGTSNPNLYWYRQAAGRGLQLLFYSVGIGQISSEVPQNLSASRPQDRQFILSSKKLLLSDSGFYLCAWSALANYGYTFGSGTRLTVV.

As for this clone: A read error may account for a junction end that differs from germline. The J gene is TRBJ2-3, the V gene TRBV7-7; D is ambiguous. CDR1 and CDR2 (germline): SSHAT, FNYEAQ (reference sequence). The CDR3 totals 15 residues. The CDR3 sequence is CASSLMAGSTDTQYF. The CDR3 DNA follows: TGTGCTAGCAGCTTAATGGCCGGGTCCACAGATACGCAGTATTTT. The variable domain in full, completed from reference TRBV7-7 and TRBJ2-3, reads GAGVSQSPRYKVTKRGQDVTLRCDPISSHATLYWYQQALGQGPEFLTYFNYEAQPDKSGLPSDRFSAERPEGSISTLTIQRTEQRDSAMYRCASSLMAGSTDTQYFGPGTRLTVL.

The chain employs TRBV7-9 and TRBJ2-1; the match to TRBD2 covers 8 bases. The CDR3 contains 12 residues. The germline V gene has CDR1 SEHNR and CDR2 FQNEAQ (reference sequence). With V trimmed by 9 bases and J by 6 bases, 4 bases remained unmatched. DNA of the CDR3: TGTGCCAGTCTAGGGACTAGCAATGAGCAGTTCTTC. This sequence encodes CASLGTSNEQFF. The complete variable domain, with remaining parts taken from reference TRBV7-9 and TRBJ2-1, reads DTGVSQNPRHKITKRGQNVTFRCDPISEHNRLYWYRQTLGQGPEFLTYFQNEAQLEKSRLLSDRFSAERPKGSFSTLEIQRTEQGDSAMYLCASLGTSNEQFFGPGTRLTVL.